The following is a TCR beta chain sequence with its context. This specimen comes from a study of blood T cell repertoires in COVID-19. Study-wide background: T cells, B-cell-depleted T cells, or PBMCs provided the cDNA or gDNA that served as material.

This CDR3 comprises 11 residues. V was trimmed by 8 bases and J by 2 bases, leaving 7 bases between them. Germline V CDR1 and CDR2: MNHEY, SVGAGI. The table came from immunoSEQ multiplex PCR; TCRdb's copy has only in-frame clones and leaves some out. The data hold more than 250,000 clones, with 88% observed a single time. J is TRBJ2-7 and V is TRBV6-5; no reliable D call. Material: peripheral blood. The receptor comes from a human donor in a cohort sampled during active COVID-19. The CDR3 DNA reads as TGTGCCAGCTCGGTGCCCTACGAGCAGTACTTC. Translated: CASSVPYEQYF.